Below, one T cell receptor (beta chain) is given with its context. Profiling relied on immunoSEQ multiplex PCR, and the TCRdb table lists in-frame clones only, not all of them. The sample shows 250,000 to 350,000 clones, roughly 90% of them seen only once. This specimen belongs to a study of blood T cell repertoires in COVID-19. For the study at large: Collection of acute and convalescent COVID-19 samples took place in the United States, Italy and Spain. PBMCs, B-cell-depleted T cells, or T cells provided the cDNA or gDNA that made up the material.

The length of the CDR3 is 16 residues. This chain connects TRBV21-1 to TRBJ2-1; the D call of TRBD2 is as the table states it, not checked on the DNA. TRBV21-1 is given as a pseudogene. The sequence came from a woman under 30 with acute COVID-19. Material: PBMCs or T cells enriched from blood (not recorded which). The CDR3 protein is CASSKVGGGPGNEQFF. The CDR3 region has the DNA TGTGCCAGCAGCAAAGTTGGGGGAGGGCCTGGCAATGAGCAGTTCTTC.